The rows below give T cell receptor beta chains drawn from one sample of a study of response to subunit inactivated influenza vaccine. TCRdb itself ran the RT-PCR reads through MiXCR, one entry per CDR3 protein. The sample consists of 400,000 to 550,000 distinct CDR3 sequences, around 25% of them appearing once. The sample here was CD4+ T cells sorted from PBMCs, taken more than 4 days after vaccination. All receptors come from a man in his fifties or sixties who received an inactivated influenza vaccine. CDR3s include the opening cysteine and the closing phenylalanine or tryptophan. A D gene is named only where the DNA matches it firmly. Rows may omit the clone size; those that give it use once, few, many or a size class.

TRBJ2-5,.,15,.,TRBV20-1,TGCAGTGCTAGCTCACAAACCATGGGTTTGGAGACCCAGTACTTC,CSASSQTMGLETQYF
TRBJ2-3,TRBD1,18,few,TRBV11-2,TGTGCCAGCAGCTTCTTAGCGCCTCGGGACAGCCGACGAGATACGCAGTATTTT,CASSFLAPRDSRRDTQYF
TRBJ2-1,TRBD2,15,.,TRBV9,TGTGCCAGCAGCGTAGCTAGCGGGAGGATCGATGAGCAGTTCTTC,CASSVASGRIDEQFF
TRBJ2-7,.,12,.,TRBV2,TGTGCCAGCAGAGAGCATCTCTACGAGCAGTACTTC,CASREHLYEQYF
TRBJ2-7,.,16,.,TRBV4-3,TGCGCCAGCAGCCAAGATTCTGGGTTCCCTCGGGGGGAGCAGTACTTC,CASSQDSGFPRGEQYF
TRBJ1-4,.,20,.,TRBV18,TGTGCCAGCTCACCATATCCCCCTAGTTTGGGGGCAGTCGCTAATGAAAAACTGTTTTTT,CASSPYPPSLGAVANEKLFF
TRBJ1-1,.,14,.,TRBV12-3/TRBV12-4,TGTGCCAGCAGTTTAGCAGGGGGACAAACTGAAGCTTTCTTT,CASSLAGGQTEAFF
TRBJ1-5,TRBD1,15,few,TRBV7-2,TGTGCCAGCAGCTTCGTCCAGGGGGCATATCAGCCCCAGCATTTT,CASSFVQGAYQPQHF
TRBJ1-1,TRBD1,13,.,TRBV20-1,TGCAGTGCTACGGACAGGAGGAACACTGAAGCTTTCTTT,CSATDRRNTEAFF
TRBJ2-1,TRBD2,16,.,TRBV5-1,TGCGCCAGCAGCTTCTGGCGGGGGGGCTCCTACAATGAGCAGTTCTTC,CASSFWRGGSYNEQFF
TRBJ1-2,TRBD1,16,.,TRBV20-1,TGCAGTGCTCAAACCTCCTCTACCGGGACAGGGTTTGGCTACACCTTC,CSAQTSSTGTGFGYTF
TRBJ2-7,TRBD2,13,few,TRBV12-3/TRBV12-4,TGTGCCAGCAGTCCGGACCGGCGGGGGGAGCAGTACTTC,CASSPDRRGEQYF
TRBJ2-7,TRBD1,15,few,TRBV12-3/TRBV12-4,TGTGCCAGCAGTTTCGGACAGGGGGCCCCCTACGAGCAGTACTTC,CASSFGQGAPYEQYF
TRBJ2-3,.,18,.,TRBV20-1,TGCAGTGCTAGAGGGGTGTTTCGTCGCGGTCCCCGCACAGATACGCAGTATTTT,CSARGVFRRGPRTDTQYF
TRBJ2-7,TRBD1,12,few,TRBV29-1,TGCAGCGCTGGACAGGCTCGGTACGAGCAGTACTTC,CSAGQARYEQYF
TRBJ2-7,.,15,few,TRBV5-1,TGCGCCAGCAGCCGATTGGAACGGACAGCCTACGAGCAGTACTTC,CASSRLERTAYEQYF
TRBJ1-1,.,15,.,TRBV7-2,TGTGCCAGCAGCTTAGTTCCGGGGGCGGGCACTGAAGCTTTCTTT,CASSLVPGAGTEAFF
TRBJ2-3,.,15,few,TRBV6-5,TGTGCCAGCAGTTACTCGCACAGGGGGGGAGATACGCAGTATTTT,CASSYSHRGGDTQYF
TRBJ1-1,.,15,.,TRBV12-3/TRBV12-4,TGTGCCAGCAGTTTAACCCAGGGCGCGAACACTGAAGCTTTCTTT,CASSLTQGANTEAFF
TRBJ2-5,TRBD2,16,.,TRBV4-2,TGTGCCAGCAGCCAAGATAAGCGGGAGAGGCAAAAGACCCAGTACTTC,CASSQDKRERQKTQYF
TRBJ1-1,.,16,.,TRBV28,TGTGCCAGCAGTTTCATCACTTTCGCGAAGAGCACTGAAGCTTTCTTT,CASSFITFAKSTEAFF
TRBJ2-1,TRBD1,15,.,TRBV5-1,TGCGCCAGCAGCAAAGGGACAGGGGCCTACAATGAGCAGTTCTTC,CASSKGTGAYNEQFF
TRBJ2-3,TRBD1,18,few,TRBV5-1,TGCGCCAGCAGCGACGATTCAAGCAGGGGGCCCGCACCAAGAACGCAGTATTTT,CASSDDSSRGPAPRTQYF
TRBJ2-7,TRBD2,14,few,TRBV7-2,TGTGCCAGCAGCTTAGCTAGCGGGTCAGACGAGCAGTACTTC,CASSLASGSDEQYF
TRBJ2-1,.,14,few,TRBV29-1,TGCAGCGCCATGGCCCTAAGGTTCGGGAATGAGCAGTTCTTC,CSAMALRFGNEQFF
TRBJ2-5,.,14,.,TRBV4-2,TGTGCCAGCAGCCAAGTAGAGGGGGGAGAGACCCAGTACTTC,CASSQVEGGETQYF
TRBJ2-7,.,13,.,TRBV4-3,TGCGCCAGCAGCCAAGAGCCGAGGTACGAGCAGTACTTC,CASSQEPRYEQYF
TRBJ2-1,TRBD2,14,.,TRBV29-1,TGCAGCGCCGGACTAGCGGGCCCTTACAATGAGCAGTTCTTC,CSAGLAGPYNEQFF
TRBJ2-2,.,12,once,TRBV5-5,TGTGCCAGGACAGGCGATACCGGGGAGCTGTTTTTT,CARTGDTGELFF
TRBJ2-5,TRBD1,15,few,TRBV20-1,TGCAGTGCTTACCGCCGGGACAGGGTGGCGGAGACCCAGTACTTC,CSAYRRDRVAETQYF
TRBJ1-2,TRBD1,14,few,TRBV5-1,TGCGCCAGCAGCCATGACTTACAGGGGGGGTATCACACCTTC,CASSHDLQGGYHTF
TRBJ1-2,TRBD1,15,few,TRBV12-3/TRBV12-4,TGTGCCAGCAGTGCTCGGGGGGACAGGGGTTACGGCTACACCTTC,CASSARGDRGYGYTF
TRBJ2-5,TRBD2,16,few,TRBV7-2,TGTGCCAGCAGCCTCCGTCGGACTAGCACCCAAGAGACCCAGTACTTC,CASSLRRTSTQETQYF